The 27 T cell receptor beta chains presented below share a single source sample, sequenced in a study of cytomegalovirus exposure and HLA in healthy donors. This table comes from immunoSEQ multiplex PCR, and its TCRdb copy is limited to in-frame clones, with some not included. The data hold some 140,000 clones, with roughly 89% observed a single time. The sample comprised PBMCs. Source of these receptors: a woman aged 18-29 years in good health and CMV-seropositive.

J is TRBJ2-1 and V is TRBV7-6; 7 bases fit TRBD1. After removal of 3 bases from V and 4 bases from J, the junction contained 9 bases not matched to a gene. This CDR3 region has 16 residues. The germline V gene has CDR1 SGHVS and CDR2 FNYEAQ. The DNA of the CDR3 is TGTGCCAGCAGCTTCTCTTCTGACAGGGCGTACAATGAGCAGTTCTTC. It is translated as CASSFSSDRAYNEQFF.

CDR3 loop: CASSFGTGGTYGYTF. CDR3 in DNA: TGTGCCAGCAGCTTTGGGACAGGAGGGACATATGGCTACACCTTC. The chain combines TRBV5-6 with TRBJ1-2; 8 positions agree with TRBD1. The ends lost 2 bases at V and 5 bases at J; junction bases unmatched: 8. Germline V gene lookup returns CDR1 SGHDT and CDR2 YYEEEE. The CDR3 length is 15 residues.

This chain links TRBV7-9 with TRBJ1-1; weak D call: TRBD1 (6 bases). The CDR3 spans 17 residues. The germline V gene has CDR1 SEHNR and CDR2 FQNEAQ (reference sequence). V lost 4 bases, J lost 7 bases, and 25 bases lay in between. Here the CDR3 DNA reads TGTGCCAGCAGCTATACGACAGGCGCTGCTCCTACAGGTGAAGCTTTCTTT. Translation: CASSYTTGAAPTGEAFF.

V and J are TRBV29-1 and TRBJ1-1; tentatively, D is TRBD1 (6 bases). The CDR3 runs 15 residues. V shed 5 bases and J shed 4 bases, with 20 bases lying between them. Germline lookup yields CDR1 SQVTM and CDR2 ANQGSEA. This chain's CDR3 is CSVSPNRAVITEAFF. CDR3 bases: TGCAGCGTTAGCCCCAACAGGGCGGTTATCACTGAAGCTTTCTTT.

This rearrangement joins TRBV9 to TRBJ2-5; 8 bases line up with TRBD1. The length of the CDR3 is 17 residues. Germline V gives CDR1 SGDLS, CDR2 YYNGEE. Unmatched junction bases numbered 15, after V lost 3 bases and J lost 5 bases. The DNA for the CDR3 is TGTGCCAGCAGCGCAGGACAGGGTACCGGCGTTATTGAGACCCAGTACTTC. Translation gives CASSAGQGTGVIETQYF.

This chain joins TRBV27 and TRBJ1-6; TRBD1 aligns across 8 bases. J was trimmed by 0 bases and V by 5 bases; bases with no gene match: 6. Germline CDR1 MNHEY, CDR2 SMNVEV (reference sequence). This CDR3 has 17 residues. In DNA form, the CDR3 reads TGTGCCAGCAGTAGGGACAGGAAAAGCTCCTATAATTCACCCCTCCACTTT. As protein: CASSRDRKSSYNSPLHF.

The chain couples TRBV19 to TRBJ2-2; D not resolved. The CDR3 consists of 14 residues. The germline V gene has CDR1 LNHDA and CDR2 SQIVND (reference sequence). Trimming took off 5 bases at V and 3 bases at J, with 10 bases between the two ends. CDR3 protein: CASSLRWDTGELFF. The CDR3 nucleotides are TGTGCCAGTAGTCTGAGGTGGGACACCGGGGAGCTGTTTTTT.

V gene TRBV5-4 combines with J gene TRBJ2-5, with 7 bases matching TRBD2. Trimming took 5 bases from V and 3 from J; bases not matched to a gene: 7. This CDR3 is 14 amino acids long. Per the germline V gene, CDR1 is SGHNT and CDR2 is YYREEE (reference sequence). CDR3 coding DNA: TGTGCCAGCAGTGGGTCGGGGGGAAAAGAGACCCAGTACTTC. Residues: CASSGSGGKETQYF.

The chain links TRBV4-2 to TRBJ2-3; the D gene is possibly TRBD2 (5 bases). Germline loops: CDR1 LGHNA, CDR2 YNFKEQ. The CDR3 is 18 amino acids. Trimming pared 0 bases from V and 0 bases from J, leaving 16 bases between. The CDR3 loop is CASSQERLSGPSTDTQYF. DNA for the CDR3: TGTGCCAGCAGCCAAGAAAGGCTAAGCGGCCCTAGCACAGATACGCAGTATTTT.

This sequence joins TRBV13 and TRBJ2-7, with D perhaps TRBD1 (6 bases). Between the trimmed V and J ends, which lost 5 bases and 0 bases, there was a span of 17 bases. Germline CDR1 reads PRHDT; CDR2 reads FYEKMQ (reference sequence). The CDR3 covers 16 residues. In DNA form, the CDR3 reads TGTGCCAGCAGCCCGCGCCCCGGACAGAGCTCCTACGAGCAGTACTTC. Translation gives CASSPRPGQSSYEQYF.

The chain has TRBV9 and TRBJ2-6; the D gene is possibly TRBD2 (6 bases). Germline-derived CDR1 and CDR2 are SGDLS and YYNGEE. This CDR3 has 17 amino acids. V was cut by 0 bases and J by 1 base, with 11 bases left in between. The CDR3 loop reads CASSVAPGRSGANVLTF. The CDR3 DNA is TGTGCCAGCAGCGTAGCTCCAGGGAGGTCTGGGGCCAACGTCCTGACTTTC. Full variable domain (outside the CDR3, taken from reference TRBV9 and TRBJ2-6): DSGVTQTPKHLITATGQRVTLRCSPRSGDLSVYWYQQSLDQGLQFLIQYYNGEERAKGNILERFSAQQFPDLHSELNLSSLELGDSALYFCASSVAPGRSGANVLTFGAGSRLTVL.

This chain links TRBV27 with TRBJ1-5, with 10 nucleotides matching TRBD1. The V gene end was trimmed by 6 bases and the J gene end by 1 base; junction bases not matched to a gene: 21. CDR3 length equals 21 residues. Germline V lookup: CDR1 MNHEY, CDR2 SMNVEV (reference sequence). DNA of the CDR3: TGTGCCAGCAGCCAGACCTCTTTTTTGGGACAGGGGAGCGTGAGCAATCAGCCCCAGCATTTT. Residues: CASSQTSFLGQGSVSNQPQHF.

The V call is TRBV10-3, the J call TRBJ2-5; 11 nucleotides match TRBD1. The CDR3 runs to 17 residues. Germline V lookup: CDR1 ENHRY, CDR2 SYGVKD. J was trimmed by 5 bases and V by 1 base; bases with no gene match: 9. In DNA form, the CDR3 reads TGTGCCATCAGTGAGTTACAGCGGACAGGGGGCAGGGAGACCCAGTACTTC. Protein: CAISELQRTGGRETQYF.

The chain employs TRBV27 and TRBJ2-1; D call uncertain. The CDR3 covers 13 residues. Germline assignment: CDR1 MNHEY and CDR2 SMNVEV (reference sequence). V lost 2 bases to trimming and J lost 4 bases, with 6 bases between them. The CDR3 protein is CASSLVRYNEQFF. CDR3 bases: TGTGCCAGCAGTTTAGTCAGGTACAATGAGCAGTTCTTC.

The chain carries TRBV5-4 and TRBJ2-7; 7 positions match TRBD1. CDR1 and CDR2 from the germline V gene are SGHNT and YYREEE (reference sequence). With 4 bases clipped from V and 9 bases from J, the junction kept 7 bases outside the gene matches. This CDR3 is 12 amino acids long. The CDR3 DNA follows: TGTGCCAGCAGCACCGGGACAGATGCGCAGTACTTC. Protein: CASSTGTDAQYF.

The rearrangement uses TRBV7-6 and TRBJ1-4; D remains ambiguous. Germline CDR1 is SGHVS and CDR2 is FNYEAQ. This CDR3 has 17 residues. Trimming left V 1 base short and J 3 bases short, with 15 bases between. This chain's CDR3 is CASSLVYYLLANEKLFF. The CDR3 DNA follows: TGTGCCAGCAGCTTAGTGTACTACCTTCTAGCTAATGAAAAACTGTTTTTT.

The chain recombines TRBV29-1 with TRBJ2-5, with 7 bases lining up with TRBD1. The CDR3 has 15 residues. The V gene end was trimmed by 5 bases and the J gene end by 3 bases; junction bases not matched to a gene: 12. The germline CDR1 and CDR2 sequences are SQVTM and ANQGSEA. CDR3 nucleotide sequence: TGCAGCGTTCGCCCTCCCGGGACAGTCGAAGAGACCCAGTACTTC. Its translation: CSVRPPGTVEETQYF.

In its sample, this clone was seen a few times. The CDR3 sequence: CAISESGQIISEQYF. The CDR3 DNA follows: TGTGCCATCAGTGAGTCGGGACAGATAATCTCCGAGCAGTACTTC. The rearrangement joins TRBV10-3 to TRBJ2-7, with TRBD1 matching over 7 bases. With 0 bases clipped from V and 6 bases from J, the junction kept 8 bases outside the gene matches. CDR3 size: 15 residues. Per the germline V gene, CDR1 is ENHRY and CDR2 is SYGVKD.

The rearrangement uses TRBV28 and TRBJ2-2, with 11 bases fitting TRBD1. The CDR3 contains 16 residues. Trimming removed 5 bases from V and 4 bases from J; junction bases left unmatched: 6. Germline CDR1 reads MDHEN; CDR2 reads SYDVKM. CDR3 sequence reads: CASSPEGQGVTGELFF. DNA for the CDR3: TGTGCCAGCAGTCCGGAGGGACAGGGGGTCACCGGGGAGCTGTTTTTT.

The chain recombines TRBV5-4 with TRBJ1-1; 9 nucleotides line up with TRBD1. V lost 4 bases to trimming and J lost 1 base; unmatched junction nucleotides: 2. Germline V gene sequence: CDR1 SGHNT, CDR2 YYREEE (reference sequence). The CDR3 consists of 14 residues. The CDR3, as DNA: TGTGCCAGCAGCCGGGACAGGGAGAACACTGAAGCTTTCTTT. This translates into CASSRDRENTEAFF.

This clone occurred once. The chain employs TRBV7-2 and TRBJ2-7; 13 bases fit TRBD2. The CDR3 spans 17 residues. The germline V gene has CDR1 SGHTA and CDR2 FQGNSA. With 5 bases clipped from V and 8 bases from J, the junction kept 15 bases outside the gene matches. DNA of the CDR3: TGTGCCAGCAGCGCTACTAGCGGGGGGGCCAAATCCCGGAAGCAGTACTTC. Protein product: CASSATSGGAKSRKQYF.

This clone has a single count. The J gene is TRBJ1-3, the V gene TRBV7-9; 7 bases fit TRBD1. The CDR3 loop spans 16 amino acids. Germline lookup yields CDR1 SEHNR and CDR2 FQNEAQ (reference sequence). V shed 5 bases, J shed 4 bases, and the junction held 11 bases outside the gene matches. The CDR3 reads CASSTQQGMSGNTIYF. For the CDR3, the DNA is TGTGCCAGCAGCACCCAACAGGGGATGTCAGGAAACACCATATATTTT.

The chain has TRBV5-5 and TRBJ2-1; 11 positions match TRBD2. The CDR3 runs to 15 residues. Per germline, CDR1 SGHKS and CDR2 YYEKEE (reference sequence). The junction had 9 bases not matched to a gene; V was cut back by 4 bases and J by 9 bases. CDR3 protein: CASSQTSGDRGEQFF. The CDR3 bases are TGTGCCAGCAGCCAGACTAGCGGGGATCGAGGTGAGCAGTTCTTC.

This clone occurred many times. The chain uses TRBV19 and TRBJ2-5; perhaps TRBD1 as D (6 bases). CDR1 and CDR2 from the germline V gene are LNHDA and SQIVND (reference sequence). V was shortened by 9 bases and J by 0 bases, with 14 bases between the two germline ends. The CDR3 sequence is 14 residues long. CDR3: CARTTDSHQETQYF. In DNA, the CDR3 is TGTGCCAGAACAACGGACAGCCACCAAGAGACCCAGTACTTC.

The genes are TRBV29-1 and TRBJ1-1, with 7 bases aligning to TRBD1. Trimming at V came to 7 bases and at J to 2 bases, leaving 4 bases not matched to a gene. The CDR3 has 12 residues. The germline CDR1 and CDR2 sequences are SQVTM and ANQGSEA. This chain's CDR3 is CSARDRNTEAFF. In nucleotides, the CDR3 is TGCAGCGCCAGGGACAGAAACACTGAAGCTTTCTTT.

DNA of the CDR3: TGCGCCAGCAGCTTGGATCCGGGCTCCTACGAGCAGTACTTC. This codes for CASSLDPGSYEQYF. The V call is TRBV5-1, the J call TRBJ2-7; no reliable D call. The germline V gene has CDR1 SGHRS and CDR2 YFSETQ. The CDR3 has 14 amino acids. The V end was cut by 0 bases, the J end by 0 bases, with 7 bases between.

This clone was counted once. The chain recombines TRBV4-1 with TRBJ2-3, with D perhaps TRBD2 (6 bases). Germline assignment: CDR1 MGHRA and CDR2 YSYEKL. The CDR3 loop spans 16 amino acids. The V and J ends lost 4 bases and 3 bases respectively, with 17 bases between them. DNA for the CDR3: TGCGCCAGCAGCCGGGGGGATCGGGGGTCAACAGATACGCAGTATTTT. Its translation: CASSRGDRGSTDTQYF.